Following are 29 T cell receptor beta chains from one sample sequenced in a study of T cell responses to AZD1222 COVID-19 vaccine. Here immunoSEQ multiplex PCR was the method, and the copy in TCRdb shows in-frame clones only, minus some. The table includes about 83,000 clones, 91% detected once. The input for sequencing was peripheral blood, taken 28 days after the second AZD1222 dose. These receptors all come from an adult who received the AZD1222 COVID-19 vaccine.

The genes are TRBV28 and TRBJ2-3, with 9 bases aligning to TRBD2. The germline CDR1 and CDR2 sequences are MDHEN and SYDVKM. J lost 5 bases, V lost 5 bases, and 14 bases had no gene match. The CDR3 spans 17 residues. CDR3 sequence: CASSPPGAGGAKDTQYF. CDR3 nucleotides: TGTGCCAGCAGTCCACCTGGGGCGGGAGGGGCCAAAGATACGCAGTATTTT.

CDR3 loop: CASGSTSSPQYF. CDR3 in DNA: TGTGCTAGTGGTTCGACTAGCAGCCCCCAGTACTTC. The chain links TRBV12-5 to TRBJ2-5, with 7 bases aligning to TRBD2. CDR1 is LGHNT, CDR2 FRNRAP, per germline. The CDR3 extends over 12 amino acids. Losses at the gene ends were 4 bases for V and 9 bases for J; bases not matched to a gene: 5.

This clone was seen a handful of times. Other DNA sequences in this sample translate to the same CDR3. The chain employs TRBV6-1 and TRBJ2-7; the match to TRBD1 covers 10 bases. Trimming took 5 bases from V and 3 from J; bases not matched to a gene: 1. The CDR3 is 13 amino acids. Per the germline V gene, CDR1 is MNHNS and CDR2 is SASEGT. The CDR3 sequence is CASSWDRGYEQYF. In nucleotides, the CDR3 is TGTGCCAGCAGTTGGGACAGGGGCTACGAGCAGTACTTC.

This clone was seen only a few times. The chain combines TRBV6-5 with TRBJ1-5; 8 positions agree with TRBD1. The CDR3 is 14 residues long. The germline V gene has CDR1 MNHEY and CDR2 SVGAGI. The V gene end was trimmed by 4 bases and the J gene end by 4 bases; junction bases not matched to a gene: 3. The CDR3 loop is CASSFGQGNQPQHF. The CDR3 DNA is TGTGCCAGCAGTTTCGGACAGGGAAATCAGCCCCAGCATTTT.

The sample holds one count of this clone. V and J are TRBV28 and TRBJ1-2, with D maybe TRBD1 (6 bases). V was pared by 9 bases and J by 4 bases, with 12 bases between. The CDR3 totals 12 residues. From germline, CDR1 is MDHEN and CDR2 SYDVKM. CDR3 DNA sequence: TGTGCCAGATACAGGGAGGGCTATGGCTACACCTTC. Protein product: CARYREGYGYTF.

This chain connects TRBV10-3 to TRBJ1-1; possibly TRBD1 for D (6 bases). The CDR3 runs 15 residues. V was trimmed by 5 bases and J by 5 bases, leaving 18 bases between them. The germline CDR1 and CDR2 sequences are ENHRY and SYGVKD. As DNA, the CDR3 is TGTGCCATCAGTACTCTACAGGGAGGGGAAACTGAAGCTTTCTTT. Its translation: CAISTLQGGETEAFF.

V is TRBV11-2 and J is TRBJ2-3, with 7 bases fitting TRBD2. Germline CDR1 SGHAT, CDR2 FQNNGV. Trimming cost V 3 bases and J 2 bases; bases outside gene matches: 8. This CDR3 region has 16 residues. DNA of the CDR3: TGTGCCAGCAGCTTCCGACGGGAGGTTCACACAGATACGCAGTATTTT. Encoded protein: CASSFRREVHTDTQYF.

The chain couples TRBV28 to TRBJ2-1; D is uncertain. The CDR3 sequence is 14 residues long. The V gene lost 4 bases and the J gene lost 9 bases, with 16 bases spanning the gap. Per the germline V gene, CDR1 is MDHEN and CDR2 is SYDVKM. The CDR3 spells CASSSKTGLGEQFF. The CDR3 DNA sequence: TGTGCCAGCAGTTCTAAGACTGGATTGGGTGAGCAGTTCTTC.

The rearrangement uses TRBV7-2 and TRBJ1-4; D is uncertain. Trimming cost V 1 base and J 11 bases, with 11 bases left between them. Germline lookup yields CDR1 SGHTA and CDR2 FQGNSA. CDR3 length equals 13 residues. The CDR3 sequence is CASSLGGDVKLFF. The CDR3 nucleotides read TGTGCCAGCAGCTTAGGAGGCGACGTCAAACTGTTTTTT.

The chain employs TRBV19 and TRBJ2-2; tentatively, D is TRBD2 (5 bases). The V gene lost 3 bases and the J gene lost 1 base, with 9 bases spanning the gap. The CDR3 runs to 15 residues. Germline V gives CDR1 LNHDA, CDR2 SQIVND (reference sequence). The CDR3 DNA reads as TGTGCCAGTAGTATTGGAGGAATGAACACCGGGGAGCTGTTTTTT. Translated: CASSIGGMNTGELFF.

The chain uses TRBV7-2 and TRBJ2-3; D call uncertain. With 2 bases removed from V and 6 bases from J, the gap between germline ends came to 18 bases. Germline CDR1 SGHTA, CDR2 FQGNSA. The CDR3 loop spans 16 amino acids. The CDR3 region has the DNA TGTGCCAGCAGCTTAAGTTCCCGGGCACCCAAGGATACGCAGTATTTT. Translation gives CASSLSSRAPKDTQYF.

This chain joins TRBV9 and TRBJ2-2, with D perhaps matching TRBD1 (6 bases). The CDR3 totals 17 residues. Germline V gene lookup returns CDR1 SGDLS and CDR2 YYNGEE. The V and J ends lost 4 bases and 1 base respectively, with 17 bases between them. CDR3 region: CASSIIPGQMNTGELFF. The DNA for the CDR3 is TGTGCCAGCAGCATAATCCCGGGACAAATGAACACCGGGGAGCTGTTTTTT.

The CDR3: CASSLEGPWDTGELFF. The DNA for the CDR3 is TGTGCCAGCAGCTTAGAGGGCCCCTGGGACACCGGGGAGCTGTTTTTT. The rearrangement links TRBV7-2 to TRBJ2-2; D gene ambiguous. Trimming shortened V by 1 base and J by 3 bases, and 12 bases separated the two germline ends. This CDR3 region has 16 residues. The germline V gene has CDR1 SGHTA and CDR2 FQGNSA. Full variable domain (remainder filled in from reference TRBV7-2 and TRBJ2-2): GAGVSQSPSNKVTEKGKDVELRCDPISGHTALYWYRQSLGQGLEFLIYFQGNSAPDKSGLPSDRFSAERTGGSVSTLTIQRTQQEDSAVYLCASSLEGPWDTGELFFGEGSRLTVL.

In DNA, the CDR3 is TGCGCCAGCAGCTTGGAGGAGGGTAATAAAGGGGGGCTATCCAAAAACATTCAGTACTTC. Translated: CASSLEEGNKGGLSKNIQYF. The gene calls are TRBV5-1 and TRBJ2-4; tentatively, D is TRBD1 or TRBD2 (6 bases each). The germline V gene has CDR1 SGHRS and CDR2 YFSETQ. The CDR3 extends over 20 amino acids. Trimming left V 0 bases short and J 2 bases short, with 24 bases between.

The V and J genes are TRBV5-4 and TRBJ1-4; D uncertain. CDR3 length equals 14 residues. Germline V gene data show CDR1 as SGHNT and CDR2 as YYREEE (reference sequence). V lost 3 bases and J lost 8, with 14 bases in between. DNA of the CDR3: TGTGCCAGCAGCTCGGGAGGTTTGCTCGAAAAACTGTTTTTT. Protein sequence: CASSSGGLLEKLFF.

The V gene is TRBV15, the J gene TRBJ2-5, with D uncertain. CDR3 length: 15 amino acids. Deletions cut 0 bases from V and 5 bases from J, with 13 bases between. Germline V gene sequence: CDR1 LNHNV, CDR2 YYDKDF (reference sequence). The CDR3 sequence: CATSRDRPVGETQYF. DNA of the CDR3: TGTGCCACCAGCAGAGATCGGCCGGTCGGGGAGACCCAGTACTTC.

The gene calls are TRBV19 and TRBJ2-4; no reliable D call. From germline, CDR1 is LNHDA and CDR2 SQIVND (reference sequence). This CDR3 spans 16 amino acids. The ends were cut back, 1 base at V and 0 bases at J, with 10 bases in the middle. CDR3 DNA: TGTGCCAGTAGTATAGGTCAGGTCCTAGCCAAAAACATTCAGTACTTC. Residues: CASSIGQVLAKNIQYF.

CDR3 DNA sequence: TGTGCCACCAGCAGAGAGTGGGGGGGCACAGATACGCAGTATTTT. This gives the protein CATSREWGGTDTQYF. V and J are TRBV15 and TRBJ2-3, with a tentative D call TRBD2 (6 bases). Germline CDR1 LNHNV, CDR2 YYDKDF (reference sequence). V was cut by 0 bases and J by 1 base, with 8 bases left in between. The CDR3 length is 15 residues.

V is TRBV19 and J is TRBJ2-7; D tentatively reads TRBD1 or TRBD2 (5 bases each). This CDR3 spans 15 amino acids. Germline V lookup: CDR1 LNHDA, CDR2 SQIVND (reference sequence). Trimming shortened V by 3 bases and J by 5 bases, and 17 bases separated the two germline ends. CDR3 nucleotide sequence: TGTGCCAGTAGTATTCGGTTGCGAGGGACCGACGAGCAGTACTTC. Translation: CASSIRLRGTDEQYF.

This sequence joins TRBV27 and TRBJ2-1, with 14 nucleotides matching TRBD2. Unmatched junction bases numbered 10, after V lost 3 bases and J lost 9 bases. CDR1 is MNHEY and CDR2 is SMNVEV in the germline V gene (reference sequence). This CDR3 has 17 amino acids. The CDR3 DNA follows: TGTGCCAGCAGTTTGTACCTCGGGACTAGCGGGAGTCGTGAGCAGTTCTTC. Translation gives CASSLYLGTSGSREQFF.

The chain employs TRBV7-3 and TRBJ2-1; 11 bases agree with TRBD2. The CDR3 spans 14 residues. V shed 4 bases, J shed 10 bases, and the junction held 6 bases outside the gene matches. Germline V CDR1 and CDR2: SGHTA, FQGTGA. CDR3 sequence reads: CASSSGTSGWEQFF. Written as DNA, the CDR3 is TGTGCCAGCAGCTCCGGGACTAGCGGTTGGGAGCAGTTCTTC.

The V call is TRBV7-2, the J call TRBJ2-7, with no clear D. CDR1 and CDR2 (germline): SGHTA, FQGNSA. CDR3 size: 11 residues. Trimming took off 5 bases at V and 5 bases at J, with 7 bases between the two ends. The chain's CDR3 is CASSVTDEQYF. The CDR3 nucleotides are TGTGCCAGCAGCGTCACTGACGAGCAGTACTTC. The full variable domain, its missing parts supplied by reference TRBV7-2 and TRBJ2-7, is GAGVSQSPSNKVTEKGKDVELRCDPISGHTALYWYRQSLGQGLEFLIYFQGNSAPDKSGLPSDRFSAERTGGSVSTLTIQRTQQEDSAVYLCASSVTDEQYFGPGTRLTVT.

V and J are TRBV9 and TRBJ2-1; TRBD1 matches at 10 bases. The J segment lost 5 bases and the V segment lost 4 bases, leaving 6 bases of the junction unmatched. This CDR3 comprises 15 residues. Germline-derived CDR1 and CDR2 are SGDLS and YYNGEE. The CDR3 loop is CASSSTGTGDNEQFF. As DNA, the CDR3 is TGTGCCAGCAGCTCAACCGGGACAGGGGACAATGAGCAGTTCTTC.

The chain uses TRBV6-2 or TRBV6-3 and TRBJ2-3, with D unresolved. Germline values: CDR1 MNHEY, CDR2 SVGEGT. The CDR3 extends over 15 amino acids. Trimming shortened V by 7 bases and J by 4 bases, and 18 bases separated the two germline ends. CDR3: CASTPTLPLPDTQYF. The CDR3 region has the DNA TGTGCCAGCACCCCGACACTACCTTTACCAGATACGCAGTATTTT.

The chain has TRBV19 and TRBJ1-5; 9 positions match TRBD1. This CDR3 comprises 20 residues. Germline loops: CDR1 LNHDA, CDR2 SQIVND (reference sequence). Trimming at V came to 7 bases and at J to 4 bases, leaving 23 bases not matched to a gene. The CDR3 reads CASNNEKYRGPQLANQPQHF. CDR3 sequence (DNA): TGTGCCAGTAATAACGAAAAATACAGGGGGCCCCAATTAGCAAATCAGCCCCAGCATTTT.

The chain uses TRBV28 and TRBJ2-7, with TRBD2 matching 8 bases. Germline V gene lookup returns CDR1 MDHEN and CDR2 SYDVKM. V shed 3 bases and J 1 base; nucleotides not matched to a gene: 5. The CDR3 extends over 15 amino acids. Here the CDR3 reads CASSLSSGRSYEQYF. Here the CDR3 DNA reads TGTGCCAGCAGTTTGTCGAGCGGGAGATCCTACGAGCAGTACTTC. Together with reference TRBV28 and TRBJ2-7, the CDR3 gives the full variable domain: DVKVTQSSRYLVKRTGEKVFLECVQDMDHENMFWYRQDPGLGLRLIYFSYDVKMKEKGDIPEGYSVSREKKERFSLILESASTNQTSMYLCASSLSSGRSYEQYFGPGTRLTVT.

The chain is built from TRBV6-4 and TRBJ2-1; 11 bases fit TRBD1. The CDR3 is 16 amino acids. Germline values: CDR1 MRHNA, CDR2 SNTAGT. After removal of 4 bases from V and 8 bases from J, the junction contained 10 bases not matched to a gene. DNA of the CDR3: TGTGCCAGCAGTGGAGGTGGACAGGGGGCGGTAGATGAGCAGTTCTTC. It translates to CASSGGGQGAVDEQFF.

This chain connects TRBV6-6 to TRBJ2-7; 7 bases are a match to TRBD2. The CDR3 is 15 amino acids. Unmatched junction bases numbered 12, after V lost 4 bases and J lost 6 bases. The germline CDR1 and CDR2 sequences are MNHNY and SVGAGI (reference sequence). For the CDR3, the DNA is TGTGCCAGCAGTTTACCATCGGATAGCGGGCGCGAGCAGTACTTC. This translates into CASSLPSDSGREQYF.

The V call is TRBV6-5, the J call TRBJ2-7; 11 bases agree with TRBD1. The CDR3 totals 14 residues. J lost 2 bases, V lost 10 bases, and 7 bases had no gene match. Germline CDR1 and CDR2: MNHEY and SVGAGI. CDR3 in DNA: TGTGCCACTAACCGGGACAGGGGGGCCTACGAGCAGTACTTC. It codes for CATNRDRGAYEQYF.